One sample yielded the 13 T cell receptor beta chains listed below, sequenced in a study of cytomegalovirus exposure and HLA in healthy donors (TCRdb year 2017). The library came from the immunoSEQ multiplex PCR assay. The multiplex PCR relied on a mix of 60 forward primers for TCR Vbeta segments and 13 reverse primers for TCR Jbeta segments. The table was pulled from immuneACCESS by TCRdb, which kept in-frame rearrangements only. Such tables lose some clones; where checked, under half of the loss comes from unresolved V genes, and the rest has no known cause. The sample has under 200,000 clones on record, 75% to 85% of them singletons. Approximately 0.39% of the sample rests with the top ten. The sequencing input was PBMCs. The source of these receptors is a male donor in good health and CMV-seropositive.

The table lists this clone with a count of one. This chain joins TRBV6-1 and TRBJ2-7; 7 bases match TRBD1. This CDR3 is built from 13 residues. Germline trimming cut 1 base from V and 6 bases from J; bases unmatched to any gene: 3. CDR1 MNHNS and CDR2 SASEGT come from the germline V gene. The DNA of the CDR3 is TGTGCCAGCAGTGAAGTAGGGGACAGCGAGCAGTACTTC. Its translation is CASSEVGDSEQYF.

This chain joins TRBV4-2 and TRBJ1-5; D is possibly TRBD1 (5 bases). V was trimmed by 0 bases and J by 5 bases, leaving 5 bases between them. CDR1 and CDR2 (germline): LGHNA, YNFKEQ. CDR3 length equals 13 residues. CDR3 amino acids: CASSQDRDQPQHF. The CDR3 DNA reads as TGTGCCAGCAGCCAAGACAGGGATCAGCCCCAGCATTTT.

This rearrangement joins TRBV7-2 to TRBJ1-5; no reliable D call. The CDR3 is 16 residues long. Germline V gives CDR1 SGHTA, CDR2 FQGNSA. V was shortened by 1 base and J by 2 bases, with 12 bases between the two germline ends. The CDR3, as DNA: TGTGCCAGCAGCTTAGTTCCGTCACTACGCAATCAGCCCCAGCATTTT. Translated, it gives CASSLVPSLRNQPQHF.

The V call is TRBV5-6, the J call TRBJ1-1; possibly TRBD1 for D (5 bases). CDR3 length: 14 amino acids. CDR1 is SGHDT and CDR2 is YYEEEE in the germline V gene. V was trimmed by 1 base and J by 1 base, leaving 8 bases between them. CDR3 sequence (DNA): TGTGCCAGCAGCTTGCAGGGCCCGAACACTGAAGCTTTCTTT. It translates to CASSLQGPNTEAFF.

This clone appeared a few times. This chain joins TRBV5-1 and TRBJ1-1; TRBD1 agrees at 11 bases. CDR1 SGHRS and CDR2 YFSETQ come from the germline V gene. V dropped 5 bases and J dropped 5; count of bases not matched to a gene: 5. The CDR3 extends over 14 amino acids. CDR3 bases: TGCGCCAGCAGGGGGACAGGGGGTTTAACTGAAGCTTTCTTT. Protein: CASRGTGGLTEAFF.

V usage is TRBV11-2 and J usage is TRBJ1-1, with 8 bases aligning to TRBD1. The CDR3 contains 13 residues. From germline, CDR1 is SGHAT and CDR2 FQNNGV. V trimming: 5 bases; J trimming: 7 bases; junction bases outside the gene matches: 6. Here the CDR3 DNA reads TGTGCCAGCAGCACCCGGACAGGGTTTGAAGCTTTCTTT. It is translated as CASSTRTGFEAFF.

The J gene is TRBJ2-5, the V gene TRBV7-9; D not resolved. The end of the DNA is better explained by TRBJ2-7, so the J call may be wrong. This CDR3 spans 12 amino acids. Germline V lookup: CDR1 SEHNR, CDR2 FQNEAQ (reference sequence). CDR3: CASSLSSYEQYF. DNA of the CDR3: TGTGCCAGCAGCTTAAGCTCCTACGAGCAGTACTTC.

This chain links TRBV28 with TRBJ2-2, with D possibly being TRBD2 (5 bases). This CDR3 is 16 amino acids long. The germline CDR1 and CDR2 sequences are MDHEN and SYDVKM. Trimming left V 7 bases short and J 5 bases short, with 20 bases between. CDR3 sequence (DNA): TGTGCCAGCAATTCCCCCGGGAATCGAAGGACCGGGGAGCTGTTTTTT. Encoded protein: CASNSPGNRRTGELFF.

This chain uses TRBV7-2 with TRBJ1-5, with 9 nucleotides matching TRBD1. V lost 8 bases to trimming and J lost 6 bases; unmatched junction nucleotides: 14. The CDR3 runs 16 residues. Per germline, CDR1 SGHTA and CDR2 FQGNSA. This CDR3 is CASSLGRTGVLQPQHF. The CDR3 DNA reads TGTGCCAGCTCCTTAGGCCGGACAGGGGTGCTTCAGCCCCAGCATTTT.

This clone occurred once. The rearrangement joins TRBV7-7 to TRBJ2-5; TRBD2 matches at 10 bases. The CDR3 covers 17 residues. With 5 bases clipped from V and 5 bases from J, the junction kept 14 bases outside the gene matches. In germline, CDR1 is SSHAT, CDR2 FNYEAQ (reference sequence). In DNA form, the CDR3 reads TGTGCCAGCAGCCCGTCAGCGGGGGGGCCGGCTGAGGAGACCCAGTACTTC. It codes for CASSPSAGGPAEETQYF.

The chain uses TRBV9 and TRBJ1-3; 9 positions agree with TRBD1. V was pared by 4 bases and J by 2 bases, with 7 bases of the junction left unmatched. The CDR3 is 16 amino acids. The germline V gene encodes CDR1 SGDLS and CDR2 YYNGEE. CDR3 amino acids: CASSTQQGAPGNTIYF. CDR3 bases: TGTGCCAGCAGCACTCAACAGGGGGCCCCTGGAAACACCATATATTTT.

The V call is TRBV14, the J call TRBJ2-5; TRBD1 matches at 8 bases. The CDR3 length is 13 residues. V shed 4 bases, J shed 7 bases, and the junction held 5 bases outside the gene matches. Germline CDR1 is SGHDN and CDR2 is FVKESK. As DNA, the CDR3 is TGTGCCAGCAGCCGACAGGGGCGAGGGACCCAGTACTTC. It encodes CASSRQGRGTQYF. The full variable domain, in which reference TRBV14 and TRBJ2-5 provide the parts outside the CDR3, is EAGVTQFPSHSVIEKGQTVTLRCDPISGHDNLYWYRRVMGKEIKFLLHFVKESKQDESGMPNNRFLAERTGGTYSTLKVQPAELEDSGVYFCASSRQGRGTQYFGPGTRLLVL.

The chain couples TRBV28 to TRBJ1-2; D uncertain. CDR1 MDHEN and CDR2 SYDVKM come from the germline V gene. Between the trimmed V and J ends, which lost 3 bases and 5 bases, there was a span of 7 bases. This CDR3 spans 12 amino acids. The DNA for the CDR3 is TGTGCCAGCAGTTTTTTATCTTATGGCTACACCTTC. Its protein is CASSFLSYGYTF.